The 18 T cell receptor beta chains given below trace back to one sample, sequenced in a study of a mutant IDH1 vaccine in newly diagnosed glioma. Time point reported: week 23, last vaccination. Alongside topical imiquimod, each dose of vaccine comprised 300 ug of mutant IDH1 20-mer peptide. No antigen has been assigned to these receptors. Assay used: immunoSEQ multiplex PCR; TCRdb lists only in-frame clones, some missing. Altogether around 56,000 clones are present, about 81% being singletons, with the ten largest covering roughly 8.8%. The material was PBMCs, obtained from a glioma patient whose treatment included an IDH1 peptide vaccine. The source is a woman aged 40 to 55 with glioma. Some clones in this sample may be carry-over from other donors' samples.

This chain links TRBV10-3 with TRBJ2-5; 9 bases agree with TRBD1. Germline trimming cut 5 bases from V and 5 bases from J; bases unmatched to any gene: 6. This CDR3 comprises 14 residues. Germline V CDR1 and CDR2: ENHRY, SYGVKD. The CDR3 region has the DNA TGTGCCATCAGTTCACAGGGGGCGAGGGAGACCCAGTACTTC. This encodes CAISSQGARETQYF.

The chain employs TRBV6-6 and TRBJ1-1; D remains unclear. Per the germline V gene, CDR1 is MNHNY and CDR2 is SVGAGI (reference sequence). Trimming stripped 0 bases from V and 4 bases from J, with 3 bases between. This CDR3 contains 12 residues. In DNA, the CDR3 is TGTGCCAGCAGTTACTCGACCACTGAAGCTTTCTTT. It encodes CASSYSTTEAFF.

V gene TRBV7-2 combines with J gene TRBJ1-2, with TRBD1 matching 7 bases. Per the germline V gene, CDR1 is SGHTA and CDR2 is FQGNSA. The ends lost 0 bases at V and 4 bases at J; junction bases unmatched: 2. The CDR3 length is 14 residues. The CDR3 nucleotides read TGTGCCAGCAGCTTAGCAGGGGGCAGCTATGGCTACACCTTC. This translates into CASSLAGGSYGYTF.

CDR3 coding DNA: TGTGCCAGCAGCTTAGGTGGAATCATGAACACTGAAGCTTTCTTT. Protein: CASSLGGIMNTEAFF. The chain recombines TRBV7-8 with TRBJ1-1; no clear D. The V end lost 1 base, the J end lost 0 bases, and 9 bases lay between the germline ends. Germline V gene data show CDR1 as SGHVS and CDR2 as FQNEAQ. The CDR3 is made up of 15 amino acids.

This sequence joins TRBV10-3 and TRBJ1-2; D remains ambiguous. The CDR3 loop spans 17 amino acids. V was clipped by 0 bases and J by 5 bases, with 19 bases between them. The germline CDR1 and CDR2 sequences are ENHRY and SYGVKD. The DNA for the CDR3 is TGTGCCATCAGTGAGTCAAGGCGGGAGAGGGAGAGATATGGCTACACCTTC. Translated: CAISESRRERERYGYTF.

This clone was seen a handful of times. The genes are TRBV6-1 and TRBJ1-6; D may be TRBD1 (5 bases). Germline assignment: CDR1 MNHNS and CDR2 SASEGT. The CDR3 totals 14 residues. Between the trimmed V and J ends, which lost 4 bases and 7 bases, there was a span of 11 bases. The CDR3 DNA sequence: TGTGCCAGCAGTGGCGGGACGCCGAATTCACCCCTCCACTTT. Its translation is CASSGGTPNSPLHF.

This clone turned up a few times. The J gene is TRBJ2-4, the V gene TRBV2, with 13 bases matching TRBD2. With V trimmed by 6 bases and J by 0 bases, 8 bases remained unmatched. CDR1 SNHLY and CDR2 FYNNEI come from the germline V gene. The CDR3 runs to 18 residues. The CDR3 DNA reads as TGTGCCAGCAGGCTGACTAGCGGGGGGTCCCTAGCCAAAAACATTCAGTACTTC. Translated, it gives CASRLTSGGSLAKNIQYF.

This clone turned up a few times. V is TRBV5-8 and J is TRBJ2-7; a possible D gene is TRBD2 (5 bases). CDR1 and CDR2 (germline): SGHTS, YDEGEE. The V and J ends lost 4 bases and 6 bases respectively, with 17 bases between them. The CDR3 is made up of 14 amino acids. The CDR3 here is CASSALFPRGEQYF. The CDR3 nucleotides are TGTGCCAGCAGCGCATTATTCCCCCGGGGCGAGCAGTACTTC.

This sequence joins TRBV20-1 and TRBJ2-3, with no clear D. The ends were cut back, 5 bases at V and 5 bases at J, with 8 bases in the middle. The CDR3 has 11 amino acids. Germline-derived CDR1 and CDR2 are DFQATT and SNEGSKA (reference sequence). In nucleotides, the CDR3 is TGCAGTGCTGAACACGTAGATACGCAGTATTTT. This translates into CSAEHVDTQYF.

The V gene is TRBV7-9, the J gene TRBJ2-3; D may be TRBD2 (7 bases). V was pared by 5 bases and J by 4 bases, with 13 bases between. The germline V gene has CDR1 SEHNR and CDR2 FQNEAQ (reference sequence). This CDR3 region has 14 residues. CDR3 loop: CASSLKGGPDTQYF. CDR3 nucleotides: TGTGCCAGCAGCCTAAAGGGGGGGCCAGATACGCAGTATTTT. The full variable domain, rest sourced from reference TRBV7-9 and TRBJ2-3, is DTGVSQNPRHKITKRGQNVTFRCDPISEHNRLYWYRQTLGQGPEFLTYFQNEAQLEKSRLLSDRFSAERPKGSFSTLEIQRTEQGDSAMYLCASSLKGGPDTQYFGPGTRLTVL.

The chain carries TRBV5-1 and TRBJ2-1, with unresolved D. The V end was cut by 0 bases, the J end by 4 bases, with 8 bases between. The CDR3 runs 14 residues. Germline-derived CDR1 and CDR2 are SGHRS and YFSETQ. The CDR3 sequence is CASSLAVGYNEQFF. The CDR3, as DNA: TGCGCCAGCAGCTTGGCGGTAGGGTACAATGAGCAGTTCTTC.

The chain recombines TRBV5-1 with TRBJ1-1; D is perhaps TRBD1 (6 bases). The V end was cut by 2 bases, the J end by 0 bases, with 8 bases between. The CDR3 runs 14 residues. Per the germline V gene, CDR1 is SGHRS and CDR2 is YFSETQ. Written as DNA, the CDR3 is TGCGCCAGCAGCTTCGGGGACATGAACACTGAAGCTTTCTTT. This codes for CASSFGDMNTEAFF. The variable domain in full, completed from reference TRBV5-1 and TRBJ1-1, reads KAGVTQTPRYLIKTRGQQVTLSCSPISGHRSVSWYQQTPGQGLQFLFEYFSETQRNKGNFPGRFSGRQFSNSRSEMNVSTLELGDSALYLCASSFGDMNTEAFFGQGTRLTVV.

The V call is TRBV6-5, the J call TRBJ1-2; D unclear. Between the trimmed V and J ends, which lost 0 bases and 4 bases, there was a span of 15 bases. Germline CDR1 and CDR2: MNHEY and SVGAGI. The CDR3 runs 16 residues. CDR3 sequence: CASSYSISESSYGYTF. In DNA, the CDR3 is TGTGCCAGCAGTTACTCGATCTCAGAGTCGAGCTATGGCTACACCTTC.

V gene TRBV18 combines with J gene TRBJ1-1; the match to TRBD1 covers 8 bases. CDR1 KGHSH and CDR2 LQKENI come from the germline V gene. There are 15 residues in the CDR3. With 4 bases clipped from V and 6 bases from J, the junction kept 10 bases outside the gene matches. CDR3 residues: CASSQTIDRGAEAFF. CDR3 in DNA: TGTGCCAGCTCACAAACGATAGACAGGGGCGCTGAAGCTTTCTTT.

The chain has TRBV12-5 and TRBJ1-2, with D unclear. The CDR3 consists of 15 residues. Germline CDR1 is LGHNT and CDR2 is FRNRAP. V dropped 5 bases and J dropped 5 bases, with 18 bases sitting between them. The CDR3 nucleotides read TGTGCTAGTGGTCCCCCAGGAGGGCGGCATTATGGCTACACCTTC. Translation gives CASGPPGGRHYGYTF. Variable domain in full (rest from reference TRBV12-5 and TRBJ1-2): DARVTQTPRHKVTEMGQEVTMRCQPILGHNTVFWYRQTMMQGLELLAYFRNRAPLDDSGMPKDRFSAEMPDATLATLKIQPSEPRDSAVYFCASGPPGGRHYGYTFGSGTRLTVV.

V and J are TRBV12-5 and TRBJ2-3; D not resolved. This CDR3 is built from 15 residues. Germline CDR1 reads LGHNT; CDR2 reads FRNRAP. V was clipped by 2 bases and J by 1 base, with 10 bases between them. The CDR3: CASGLSSQGTDTQYF. CDR3 bases: TGTGCTAGTGGTTTGTCTAGTCAGGGCACAGATACGCAGTATTTT.

The chain combines TRBV6-5 with TRBJ2-6; TRBD1 agrees at 7 bases. This CDR3 region has 16 residues. Germline V gives CDR1 MNHEY, CDR2 SVGAGI. The J segment lost 0 bases and the V segment lost 2 bases, leaving 1 base of the junction unmatched. The CDR3, as DNA: TGTGCCAGCAGTTACGCAGGGGGCTCTGGGGCCAACGTCCTGACTTTC. This translates into CASSYAGGSGANVLTF.

The gene calls are TRBV7-2 and TRBJ2-5; 7 bases are a match to TRBD2. The CDR3 is made up of 14 amino acids. Unmatched junction bases numbered 8, after V lost 6 bases and J lost 4 bases. CDR1 and CDR2 from the germline V gene are SGHTA and FQGNSA. The CDR3 loop is CASSRGVGGETQYF. The CDR3 nucleotides read TGTGCCAGCAGTCGGGGGGTTGGGGGAGAGACCCAGTACTTC.